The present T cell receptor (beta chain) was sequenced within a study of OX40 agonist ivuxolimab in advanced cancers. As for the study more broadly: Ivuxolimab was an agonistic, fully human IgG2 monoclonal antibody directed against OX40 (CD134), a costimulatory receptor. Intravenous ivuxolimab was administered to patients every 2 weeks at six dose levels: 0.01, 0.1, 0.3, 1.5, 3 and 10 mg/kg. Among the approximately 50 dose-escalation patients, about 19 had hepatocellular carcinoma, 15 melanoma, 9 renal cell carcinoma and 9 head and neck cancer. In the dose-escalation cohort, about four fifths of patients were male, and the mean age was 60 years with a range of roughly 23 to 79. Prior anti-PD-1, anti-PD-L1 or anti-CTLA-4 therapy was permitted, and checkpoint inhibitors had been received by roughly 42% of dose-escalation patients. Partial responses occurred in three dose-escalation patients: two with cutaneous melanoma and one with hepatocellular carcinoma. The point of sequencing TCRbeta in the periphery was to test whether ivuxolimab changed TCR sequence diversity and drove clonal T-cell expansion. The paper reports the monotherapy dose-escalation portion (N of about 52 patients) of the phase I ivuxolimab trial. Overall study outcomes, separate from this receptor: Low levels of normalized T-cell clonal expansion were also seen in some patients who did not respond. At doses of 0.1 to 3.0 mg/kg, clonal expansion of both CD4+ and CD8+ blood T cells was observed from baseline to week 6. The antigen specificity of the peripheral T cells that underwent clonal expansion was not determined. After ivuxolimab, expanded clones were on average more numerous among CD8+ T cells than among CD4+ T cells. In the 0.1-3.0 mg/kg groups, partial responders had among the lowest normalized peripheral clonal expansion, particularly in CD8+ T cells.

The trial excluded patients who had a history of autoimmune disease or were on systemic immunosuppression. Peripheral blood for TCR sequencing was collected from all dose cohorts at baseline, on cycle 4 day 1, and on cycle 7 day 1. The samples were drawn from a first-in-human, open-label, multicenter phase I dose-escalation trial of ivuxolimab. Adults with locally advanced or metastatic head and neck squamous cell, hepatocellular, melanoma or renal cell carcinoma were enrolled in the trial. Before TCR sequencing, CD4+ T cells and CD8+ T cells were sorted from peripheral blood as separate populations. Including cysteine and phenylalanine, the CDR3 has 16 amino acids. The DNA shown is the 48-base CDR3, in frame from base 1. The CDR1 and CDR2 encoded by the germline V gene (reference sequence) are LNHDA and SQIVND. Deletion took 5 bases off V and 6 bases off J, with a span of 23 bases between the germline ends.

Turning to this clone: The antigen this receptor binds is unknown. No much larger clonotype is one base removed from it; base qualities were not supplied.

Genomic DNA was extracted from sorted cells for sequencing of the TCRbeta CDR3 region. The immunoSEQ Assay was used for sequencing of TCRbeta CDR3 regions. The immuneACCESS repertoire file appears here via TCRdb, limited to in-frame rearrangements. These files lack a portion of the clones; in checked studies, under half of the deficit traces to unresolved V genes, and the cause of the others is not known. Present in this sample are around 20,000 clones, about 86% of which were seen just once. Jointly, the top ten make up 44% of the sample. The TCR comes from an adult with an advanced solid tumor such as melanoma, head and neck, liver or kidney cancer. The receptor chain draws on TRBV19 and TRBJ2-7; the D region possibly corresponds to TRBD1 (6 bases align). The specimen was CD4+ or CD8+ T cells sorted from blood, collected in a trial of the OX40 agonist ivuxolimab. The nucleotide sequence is TGTGCCAGTAGTGCAGGATCAGGGGCGTTGGCTGGCGAGCAGTACTTC. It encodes CASSAGSGALAGEQYF.